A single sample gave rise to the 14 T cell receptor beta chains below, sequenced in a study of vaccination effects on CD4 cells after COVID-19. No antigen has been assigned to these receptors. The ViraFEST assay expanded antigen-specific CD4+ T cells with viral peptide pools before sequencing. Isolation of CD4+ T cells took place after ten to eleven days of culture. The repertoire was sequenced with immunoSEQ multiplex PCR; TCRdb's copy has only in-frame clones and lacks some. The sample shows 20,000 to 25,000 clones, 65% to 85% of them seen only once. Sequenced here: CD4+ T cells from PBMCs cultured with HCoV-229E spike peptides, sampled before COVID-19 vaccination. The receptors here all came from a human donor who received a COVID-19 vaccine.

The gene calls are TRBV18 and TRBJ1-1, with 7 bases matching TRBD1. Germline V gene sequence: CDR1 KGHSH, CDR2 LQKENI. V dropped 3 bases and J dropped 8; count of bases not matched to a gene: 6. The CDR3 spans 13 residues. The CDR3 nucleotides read TGTGCCAGCTCACCGCGACAGGGAGGGGAAGCTTTCTTT. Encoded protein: CASSPRQGGEAFF.

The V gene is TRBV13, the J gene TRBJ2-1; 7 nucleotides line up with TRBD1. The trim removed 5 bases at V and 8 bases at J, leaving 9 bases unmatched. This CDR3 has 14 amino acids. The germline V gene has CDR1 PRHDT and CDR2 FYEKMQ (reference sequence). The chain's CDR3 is CASSARGGGYEQFF. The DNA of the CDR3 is TGTGCCAGCAGCGCTAGAGGGGGCGGGTATGAGCAGTTCTTC. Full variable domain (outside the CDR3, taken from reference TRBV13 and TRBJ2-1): AAGVIQSPRHLIKEKRETATLKCYPIPRHDTVYWYQQGPGQDPQFLISFYEKMQSDKGSIPDRFSAQQFSDYHSELNMSSLELGDSALYFCASSARGGGYEQFFGPGTRLTVL.

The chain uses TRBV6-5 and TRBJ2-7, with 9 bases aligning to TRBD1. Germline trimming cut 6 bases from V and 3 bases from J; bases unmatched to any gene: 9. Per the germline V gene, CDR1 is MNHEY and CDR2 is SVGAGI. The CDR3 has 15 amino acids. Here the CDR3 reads CASRPHGQGIYEQYF. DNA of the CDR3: TGTGCCAGCAGACCCCACGGACAGGGGATCTACGAGCAGTACTTC.

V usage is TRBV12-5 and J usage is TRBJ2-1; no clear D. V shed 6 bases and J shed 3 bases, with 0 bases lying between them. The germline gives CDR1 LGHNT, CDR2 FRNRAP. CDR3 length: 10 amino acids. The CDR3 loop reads CASGYNEQFF. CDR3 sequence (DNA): TGTGCTAGTGGCTACAATGAGCAGTTCTTC.

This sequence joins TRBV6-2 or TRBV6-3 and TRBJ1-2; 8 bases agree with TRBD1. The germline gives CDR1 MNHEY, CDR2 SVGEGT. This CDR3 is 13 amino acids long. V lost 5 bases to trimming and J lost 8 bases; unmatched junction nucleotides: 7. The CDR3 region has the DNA TGTGCCAGCAGTCTGGACAGGGTCGGAGGCTACACCTTC. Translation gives CASSLDRVGGYTF.

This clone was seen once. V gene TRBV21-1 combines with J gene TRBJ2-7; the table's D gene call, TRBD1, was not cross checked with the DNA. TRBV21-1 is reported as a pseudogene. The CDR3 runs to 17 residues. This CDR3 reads CASSQTPGQGRDYEQYF. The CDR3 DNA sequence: TGTGCCAGCAGCCAAACCCCTGGACAGGGTAGGGACTACGAGCAGTACTTC.

The CDR3 nucleotides read TGTGCCAGCAGCTTAGTCGCCAGGGGGCGAATGAACACTGAAGCTTTCTTT. Translation: CASSLVARGRMNTEAFF. The V and J genes are TRBV7-9 and TRBJ1-1, with 8 bases matching TRBD1. The CDR3 is 17 residues long. The germline V gene encodes CDR1 SEHNR and CDR2 FQNEAQ (reference sequence). Unmatched junction bases numbered 7, after V lost 1 base and J lost 0 bases.

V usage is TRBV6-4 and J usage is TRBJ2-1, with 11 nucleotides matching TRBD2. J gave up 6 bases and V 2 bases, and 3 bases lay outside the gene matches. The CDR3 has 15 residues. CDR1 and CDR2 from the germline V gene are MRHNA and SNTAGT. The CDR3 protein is CASSDGLAGGNEQFF. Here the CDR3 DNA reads TGTGCCAGCAGTGACGGACTAGCGGGCGGCAATGAGCAGTTCTTC.

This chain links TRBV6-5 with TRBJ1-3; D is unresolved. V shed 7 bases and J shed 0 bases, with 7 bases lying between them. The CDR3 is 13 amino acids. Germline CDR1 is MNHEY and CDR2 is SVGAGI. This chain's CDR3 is CASTYLSGNTIYF. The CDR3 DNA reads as TGTGCCAGCACCTACCTCTCTGGAAACACCATATATTTT.

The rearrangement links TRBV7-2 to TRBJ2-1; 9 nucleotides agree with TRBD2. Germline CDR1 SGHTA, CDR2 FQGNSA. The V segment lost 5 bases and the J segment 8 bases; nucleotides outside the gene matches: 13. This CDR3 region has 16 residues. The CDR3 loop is CASSEKRGAGGDEQFF. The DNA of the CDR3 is TGTGCCAGCAGCGAAAAGAGGGGAGCGGGGGGCGATGAGCAGTTCTTC.

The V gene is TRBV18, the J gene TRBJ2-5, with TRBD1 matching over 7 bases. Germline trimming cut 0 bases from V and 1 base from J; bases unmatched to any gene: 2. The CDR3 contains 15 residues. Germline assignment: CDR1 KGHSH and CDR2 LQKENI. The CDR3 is CASSPPTGPQETQYF. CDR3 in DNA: TGTGCCAGCTCACCACCGACAGGGCCCCAAGAGACCCAGTACTTC.

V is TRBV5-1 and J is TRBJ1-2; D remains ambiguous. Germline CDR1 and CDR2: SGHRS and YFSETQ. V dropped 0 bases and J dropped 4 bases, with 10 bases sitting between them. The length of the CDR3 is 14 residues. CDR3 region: CASSLEGFGYGYTF. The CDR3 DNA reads TGCGCCAGCAGCTTGGAGGGTTTCGGCTATGGCTACACCTTC.

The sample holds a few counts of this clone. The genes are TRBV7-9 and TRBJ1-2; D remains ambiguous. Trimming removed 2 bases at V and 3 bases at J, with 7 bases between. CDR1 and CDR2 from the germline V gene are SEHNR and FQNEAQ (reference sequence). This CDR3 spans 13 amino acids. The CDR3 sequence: CASSLNGYYGYTF. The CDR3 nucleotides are TGTGCCAGCAGCTTAAACGGTTACTATGGCTACACCTTC.

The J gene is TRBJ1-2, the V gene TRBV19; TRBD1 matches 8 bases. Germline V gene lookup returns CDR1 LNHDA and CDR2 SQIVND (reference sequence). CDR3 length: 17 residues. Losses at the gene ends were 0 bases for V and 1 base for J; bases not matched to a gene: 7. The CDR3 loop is CASSIELGQAINYGYTF. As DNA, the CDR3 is TGTGCCAGTAGTATAGAGTTGGGACAGGCGATTAACTATGGCTACACCTTC.